These T cell receptor beta chains were read from a single sample in a study of control samples from healthy donors and cancer patients. Profiled with immunoSEQ multiplex PCR; TCRdb holds only in-frame clones, not every one. Found here are about 84,000 clones, 70% to 85% of them singletons; the top ten hold approximately 10%. Source material: PBMCs. The source is a man between 60 and 75 years old with head and neck cancer. Each CDR3 is given with its conserved first and last residue. A D gene is named only where the DNA matches it firmly. Clone size is stated in some rows and not others, as once, few, many or a class when expanded.

j_gene | d_gene | v_gene | abundance | CDR3aa | CDR3nt
TRBJ2-3 | - | TRBV19 | - | CASTLTAARGPTDTQYF | TGTGCCAGTACCCTCACCGCTGCAAGAGGGCCCACAGATACGCAGTATTTT
TRBJ1-5 | TRBD1 | TRBV18 | - | CASSFTGGEQPQHF | TGTGCCAGCTCATTCACAGGGGGCGAGCAGCCCCAGCATTTT
TRBJ2-1 | TRBD2 | TRBV7-9 | - | CASSRTSGREHNEQFF | TGTGCCAGCAGCCGGACTAGCGGGAGGGAGCACAATGAGCAGTTCTTC
TRBJ1-3 | - | TRBV5-1 | - | CASSLGRGGNTIYF | TGCGCCAGCAGCTTGGGTCGCGGTGGAAACACCATATATTTT
TRBJ2-3 | TRBD1 | TRBV3-1/TRBV3-2 | - | CASSPWDRGSDTQYF | TGTGCCAGCAGCCCCTGGGACAGGGGTTCAGATACGCAGTATTTT
TRBJ1-2 | - | TRBV3-1/TRBV3-2 | - | CASSQERRNYGYTF | TGTGCCAGCAGCCAAGAACGACGGAACTATGGCTACACCTTC
TRBJ1-5 | TRBD1 | TRBV18 | - | CASSPGTGDQPQHF | TGTGCCAGCTCACCAGGCACAGGGGATCAGCCCCAGCATTTT
TRBJ2-1 | TRBD2 | TRBV19 | - | CASRRELGNEQFF | TGTGCCAGTAGGCGGGAGCTGGGGAATGAGCAGTTCTTC
TRBJ1-4 | - | TRBV2 | - | CASSEGAAEKLFF | TGTGCCAGCAGCGAGGGTGCGGCGGAAAAACTGTTTTTT
TRBJ2-5 | - | TRBV7-8 | - | CAPRRVFSGETQYF | TGTGCCCCAAGGCGCGTCTTTTCAGGAGAGACCCAGTACTTC
TRBJ1-2 | - | TRBV6-6 | - | CASLAREVYGYTF | TGTGCCAGCCTCGCCAGGGAGGTCTATGGCTACACCTTC
TRBJ2-3 | - | TRBV9 | - | CASSVEDSGWDTQYF | TGTGCCAGCAGCGTAGAGGATAGCGGATGGGATACGCAGTATTTT
TRBJ1-1 | - | TRBV7-9 | - | CASSLGRVGSFF | TGTGCCAGCAGCTTAGGCAGGGTGGGGTCTTTCTTT
TRBJ2-1 | - | TRBV29-1 | - | CSVAPAAYNEQFF | TGCAGCGTTGCCCCGGCTGCCTACAATGAGCAGTTCTTC
TRBJ2-1 | - | TRBV27 | - | CASSEGPYNEQFF | TGTGCCAGCAGTGAGGGGCCGTACAATGAGCAGTTCTTC
TRBJ2-3 | - | TRBV5-1 | - | CASSLGLGTDTQYF | TGCGCCAGCAGCTTGGGACTAGGGACAGATACGCAGTATTTT
TRBJ2-7 | - | TRBV5-1 | - | CASRPDGSSYEQYF | TGCGCCAGCAGACCCGACGGTAGCTCCTACGAGCAGTACTTC
TRBJ1-6 | - | TRBV6-6 | once | CASSYSGLSSSPLHF | TGTGCCAGCAGTTACTCCGGCCTTTCGAGTTCACCCCTCCACTTT
TRBJ1-1 | - | TRBV2 | - | CASFRDINTEAFF | TGTGCCAGCTTCCGGGACATTAACACTGAAGCTTTCTTT
TRBJ1-1 | - | TRBV11-2 | - | CASSFAGRNTEAFF | TGTGCCAGCAGCTTTGCGGGGCGTAATACTGAAGCTTTCTTT
TRBJ2-4 | - | TRBV7-9 | - | CASSPQGYRAKNIQYF | TGTGCCAGCAGCCCCCAGGGGTATCGGGCCAAAAACATTCAGTACTTC
TRBJ2-3 | TRBD2 | TRBV19 | - | CASSLTGLAWTDTQYF | TGTGCCAGTAGTCTCACCGGACTAGCGTGGACAGATACGCAGTATTTT
TRBJ2-5 | TRBD2 | TRBV15 | - | CATRLAGRQETQYF | TGTGCCACTCGACTAGCGGGGCGGCAAGAGACCCAGTACTTC
TRBJ1-1 | - | TRBV14 | - | CASSQEGTASLNTEAFF | TGTGCCAGCAGCCAAGAGGGGACTGCGAGCCTGAACACTGAAGCTTTCTTT
TRBJ2-7 | TRBD2 | TRBV3-1/TRBV3-2 | - | CASSQVRTSGYEQYF | TGTGCCAGCAGCCAAGTCCGGACTAGCGGATACGAGCAGTACTTC
TRBJ2-3 | TRBD2 | TRBV28 | - | CASSFGLAGLLSYRYF | TGTGCCAGCTCTTTTGGACTAGCGGGACTTTTATCGTACCGGTATTTT
TRBJ1-3 | - | TRBV2 | once | CASSSQWPSGNTIYF | TGTGCCAGCAGTAGCCAGTGGCCCTCTGGAAACACCATATATTTT
TRBJ2-7 | TRBD2 | TRBV11-3 | - | CASRCPLAGTYEQYF | TGTGCCAGCAGGTGCCCCCTAGCGGGCACCTACGAGCAGTACTTC
TRBJ2-7 | TRBD1 | TRBV6-5 | - | CASSSTRARGRNEQYF | TGTGCCAGCAGTTCCACCAGAGCCAGGGGGCGGAACGAGCAGTACTTC
TRBJ2-6 | - | TRBV14 | - | CASSQRTVQSSSGANVLTF | TGTGCCAGCAGCCAGCGGACGGTGCAAAGTAGCTCTGGGGCCAACGTCCTGACTTTC
TRBJ2-7 | - | TRBV7-8 | few | CASSLVTGRLSYEQYF | TGTGCCAGCAGCTTAGTCACAGGGCGACTGTCCTACGAGCAGTACTTC
TRBJ1-2 | - | TRBV29-1 | - | CSVETAGGYTF | TGCAGCGTTGAGACAGCTGGCGGCTACACCTTC
TRBJ2-5 | - | TRBV30 | - | CAWSAHTAVRETQYF | TGTGCCTGGAGTGCCCATACGGCGGTACGGGAGACCCAGTACTTC
TRBJ1-2 | - | TRBV27 | few | CASSLFPSANYGYTF | TGTGCCAGCAGTTTATTCCCCAGCGCTAACTATGGCTACACCTTC
TRBJ1-2 | - | TRBV12-3/TRBV12-4 | once | CASSAGTSGGYTF | TGTGCCAGCAGCGCCGGGACGTCGGGGGGCTACACCTTC
TRBJ1-5 | - | TRBV19 | - | CASRAQRNSNQPQHF | TGTGCCAGTAGGGCCCAACGAAATAGCAATCAGCCCCAGCATTTT
TRBJ1-2 | - | TRBV9 | - | CASSVDRFGYTF | TGTGCCAGCAGCGTCGACAGGTTTGGCTACACCTTC
TRBJ2-7 | - | TRBV5-5 | - | CASSLVGRGEQYF | TGTGCCAGCAGCTTAGTGGGCCGGGGCGAGCAGTACTTC
TRBJ2-1 | - | TRBV14 | once | CASSQALYNEQFF | TGTGCCAGCAGCCAAGCCCTCTACAATGAGCAGTTCTTC
TRBJ2-3 | - | TRBV4-1 | - | CASSGLADTQYF | TGCGCCAGCAGCGGGCTGGCAGATACGCAGTATTTT
TRBJ2-6 | TRBD2 | TRBV18 | - | CASSPRRGGPSGANVLTF | TGTGCCAGCTCACCAAGGCGGGGGGGACCTTCTGGGGCCAACGTCCTGACTTTC
TRBJ1-3 | - | TRBV5-1 | - | CASSTGPVGGSGGNTIYF | TGCGCCAGCAGTACCGGCCCGGTAGGAGGATCAGGGGGAAACACCATATATTTT
TRBJ2-5 | - | TRBV4-1 | once | CASSQYDGAGETQYF | TGCGCCAGCAGCCAATATGACGGGGCAGGGGAGACCCAGTACTTC
TRBJ2-7 | - | TRBV3-1/TRBV3-2 | - | CASSLGTVTYEQYF | TGTGCCAGCAGCCTTGGGACCGTTACCTACGAGCAGTACTTC
TRBJ2-1 | TRBD1 | TRBV6-6 | few | CASRGTGESSYNEQFF | TGTGCCAGCAGGGGGACAGGGGAAAGCTCCTACAATGAGCAGTTCTTC
TRBJ2-1 | - | TRBV2 | once | CASSRDREQFF | TGTGCCAGCAGCCGAGACAGAGAACAGTTCTTC
TRBJ1-5 | TRBD1 | TRBV30 | - | CAWDPGQGNQPQHF | TGTGCCTGGGATCCGGGACAGGGCAATCAGCCCCAGCATTTT
TRBJ1-2 | - | TRBV6-5 | few | CASSFGGEGYTF | TGTGCCAGCAGTTTTGGGGGGGAGGGCTACACCTTC
TRBJ2-5 | - | TRBV2 | once | CASSYEETQYF | TGTGCCAGCAGTTACGAGGAGACCCAGTACTTC
TRBJ1-5 | TRBD1 | TRBV24-1 | - | CATSEGTGGDQPQHF | TGTGCCACCAGTGAAGGGACAGGGGGCGATCAGCCCCAGCATTTT
TRBJ2-7 | TRBD2 | TRBV6-6 | - | CASSTTAGTRSYEQYF | TGTGCCAGCAGTACTACCGCCGGGACTAGATCCTACGAGCAGTACTTC
TRBJ2-3 | - | TRBV29-1 | - | CSVAWPTDTQYF | TGCAGCGTTGCCTGGCCCACAGATACGCAGTATTTT
TRBJ2-6 | - | TRBV15 | - | CATSRVGWGGRSGANVLTF | TGTGCCACCAGCAGAGTTGGTTGGGGCGGACGCTCTGGGGCCAACGTCCTGACTTTC
TRBJ1-5 | - | TRBV30 | - | CAWSGLGDQPQHF | TGTGCCTGGAGTGGATTGGGCGATCAGCCCCAGCATTTT
TRBJ2-1 | - | TRBV7-6 | - | CASSSRESHNEQFF | TGTGCCAGCAGCTCCCGGGAGTCCCACAATGAGCAGTTCTTC
TRBJ1-1 | - | TRBV7-9 | - | CASSPGRLEAFF | TGTGCCAGCAGCCCGGGACGGCTTGAAGCTTTCTTT
TRBJ2-1 | - | TRBV27 | - | CASRAGYSSYNEQFF | TGTGCCAGCAGGGCGGGCTATAGCTCCTACAATGAGCAGTTCTTC
TRBJ2-3 | - | TRBV3-1/TRBV3-2 | few | CASSQDKVAGGTDTQYF | TGTGCCAGCAGCCAAGATAAGGTGGCAGGGGGCACAGATACGCAGTATTTT
TRBJ2-1 | TRBD2 | TRBV3-1/TRBV3-2 | few | CASSPGTSGIRQFF | TGTGCCAGCAGCCCGGGGACTAGCGGGATTCGCCAGTTCTTC
TRBJ2-1 | - | TRBV13 | few | CASSSGSYSYNEQFF | TGTGCCAGCAGCTCCGGGTCATACTCCTACAATGAGCAGTTCTTC